Below, 6 T cell receptor beta chains from the same sample are listed, as sequenced in a study of OX40 agonist ivuxolimab in advanced cancers. Here immunoSEQ multiplex PCR was the method, and the copy in TCRdb shows in-frame clones only, minus some. The sample contains tens of thousands of clones, approximately 82% of which appear only once. The sequencing here drew on CD4+ or CD8+ T cells sorted from blood, taken in a trial of the OX40 agonist ivuxolimab. The receptors shown here come from an adult with an advanced solid tumor such as melanoma, head and neck, liver or kidney cancer.

V usage is TRBV29-1 and J usage is TRBJ2-5; a possible D gene is TRBD1 (6 bases). V dropped 7 bases and J dropped 4 bases, with 10 bases sitting between them. The germline V gene encodes CDR1 SQVTM and CDR2 ANQGSEA. The length of the CDR3 is 11 residues. CDR3: CSGGLRETQYF. In nucleotides, the CDR3 is TGCAGCGGGGGGCTGAGAGAGACCCAGTACTTC.

V and J are TRBV6-4 and TRBJ2-7, with 10 bases that match TRBD1. There are 15 residues in the CDR3. The germline CDR1 and CDR2 sequences are MRHNA and SNTAGT. V lost 4 bases, J lost 6 bases, and 9 bases stayed unmatched. CDR3 in amino acids: CASSVLDRGLSEQYF. DNA for the CDR3: TGTGCCAGCAGTGTATTAGACAGGGGGCTCTCCGAGCAGTACTTC.

This rearrangement joins TRBV2 to TRBJ2-1; a weak D match, TRBD1 (6 bases). From germline, CDR1 is SNHLY and CDR2 FYNNEI. The CDR3 is 17 amino acids. Deletions cut 6 bases from V and 8 bases from J, with 26 bases between. The CDR3 region has the DNA TGTGCCAGCAGGTTCGACCTTGGGACATCCCTCCAAGATGAGCAGTTCTTC. This codes for CASRFDLGTSLQDEQFF. Variable domain in full (rest from reference TRBV2 and TRBJ2-1): EPEVTQTPSHQVTQMGQEVILRCVPISNHLYFYWYRQILGQKVEFLVSFYNNEISEKSEIFDDQFSVERPDGSNFTLKIRSTKLEDSAMYFCASRFDLGTSLQDEQFFGPGTRLTVL.

This clone was recorded a few times. The rearrangement links TRBV6-5 to TRBJ2-7; D ambiguous. Trimming took 8 bases from V and 0 from J, leaving 11 bases between them. Germline V gene sequence: CDR1 MNHEY, CDR2 SVGAGI. There are 13 residues in the CDR3. CDR3 nucleotides: TGTGCCAGCCTCAAGGCCGGCTCCTACGAGCAGTACTTC. Translating gives CASLKAGSYEQYF.

V is TRBV7-2 and J is TRBJ2-1, with 8 bases matching TRBD2. The CDR3 loop spans 16 amino acids. The V segment lost 5 bases and the J segment 4 bases; nucleotides outside the gene matches: 10. The germline V gene encodes CDR1 SGHTA and CDR2 FQGNSA. CDR3 loop: CASSPTFAGGYNEQFF. In DNA, the CDR3 is TGTGCCAGCAGCCCCACGTTCGCGGGGGGTTACAATGAGCAGTTCTTC.

The V gene is TRBV7-6, the J gene TRBJ2-2; D possibly corresponds to TRBD1 (6 bases). The CDR3 loop spans 13 amino acids. Germline CDR1 is SGHVS and CDR2 is FNYEAQ. V dropped 5 bases and J dropped 4 bases, with 8 bases sitting between them. CDR3 sequence (DNA): TGTGCCAGCAGCCGACAGGTCACCGGGGAGCTGTTTTTT. It codes for CASSRQVTGELFF.